One and the same sample provided the 27 T cell receptor delta chains below, sequenced in a study of gamma-delta T cells after stem cell transplantation. TCRdb re-called the RT-PCR reads through CATT. The sample holds some 1,300 delta-chain clones; approximately 4.6% are singletons and the top ten take 32%. Sequencing input: gamma-delta T cells. The source of these receptors is a human donor. It is not recorded whose cells these are; they may come from a transplant donor.

Comments on this clone: This likely stems from a read error, as it lies one base from a far larger clone. This same CDR3 is encoded by further DNA sequences in the sample. The chain recombines TRDV2 with TRDJ1; TRDD3 agrees at 8 bases. Germline CDR1 and CDR2: GEAIGNYY and EKD. V lost 1 base and J lost 0; bases outside the gene matches: 12. CDR3 length: 18 amino acids. CDR3 loop: CACDTLLGTGGYTDKLIF. In DNA, the CDR3 is TGTGCCTGTGACACTTTACTGGGGACTGGGGGGTACACCGATAAACTCATCTTT.

By proportion, this clone is medium-sized (0.01 to 0.1%). This likely traces to a read error, being one base from a far larger clone. The same CDR3 can be traced to other DNA sequences in this sample. The chain recombines TRDV2 with TRDJ1; 13 bases match TRDD3. The CDR3 runs 19 residues. Germline V gene data show CDR1 as GEAIGNYY and CDR2 as EKD. The CDR3 DNA reads TGCGCCTGTGACTCCGTACTGGGGGATACGCTGGTTACCACCGATAAACTCATCTTT. The encoded protein is CACDSVLGDTLVTTDKLIF.

Comments on this clone: TCRdb's protein, taken from a much larger clone, differs from this DNA's translation at residue 15, likely owing to a read error; the protein displayed comes from the DNA. This chain links TRDV2 with TRDJ1; a possible D gene is TRDD3 (6 bases). The CDR3 is made up of 20 amino acids. The V gene lost 2 bases and the J gene lost 3 bases, with 30 bases spanning the gap. Germline CDR1 reads GEAIGNYY; CDR2 reads EKD. This chain's CDR3 is CACDKVLGTPRPADADKLIF. CDR3 sequence (DNA): TGTGCCTGTGACAAAGTCCTGGGGACCCCCCGGCCTGCTGACGCCGATAAACTCATCTTT.

This clone was seen a handful of times. TCRdb shows a much larger clone's protein in place of this DNA's translation, and the two differ at residue 4, likely through a read error; the protein shown is translated from the DNA. In DNA form, the CDR3 reads TGTGCCTGTGCCACCGTAAGCGCTGGGGTGTCCGGCGATAAACTCATCTTT. Amino acids: CACATVSAGVSGDKLIF. The chain joins TRDV2 to TRDJ1, with a weak D call TRDD3 (6 bases). The CDR3 runs to 17 residues. Germline values: CDR1 GEAIGNYY, CDR2 EKD.

Note on this clone: The protein recorded in TCRdb matches a much larger clone and deviates from this DNA's translation at residue 16, suggesting a read error; the protein here is obtained by translating the DNA. The chain links TRDV2 to TRDJ1; TRDD3 agrees at 11 bases. The CDR3 loop spans 20 amino acids. Germline CDR1 GEAIGNYY, CDR2 EKD. CDR3 bases: TGTGCCTGTGACTTGATGTCGGCGGGGCTGGGGGATACATCCACCAATAAACTCATCTTT. Amino acid sequence: CACDLMSAGLGDTSTNKLIF.

There are a few counts of this clone. The protein given by TCRdb reflects a much larger clone and differs at residue 8 from this DNA's translation, likely from a read error; the protein shown is the DNA's translation. The V gene is TRDV2, the J gene TRDJ2; TRDD3 is a possible D gene (6 bases). The CDR3 consists of 17 residues. Germline lookup yields CDR1 GEAIGNYY and CDR2 EKD. Trimming shortened V by 0 bases and J by 0 bases, and 13 bases separated the two germline ends. The CDR3 sequence: CACDTVLWDTLTAQLFF. The CDR3, as DNA: TGTGCCTGTGACACCGTACTGTGGGATACTTTGACAGCACAACTCTTCTTT.

Concerning this clone: TCRdb assigns this DNA the protein of a much larger clone, which departs from its translation at residue 15; this likely reflects a read error, and the protein shown comes from translating the DNA. The chain is built from TRDV2 and TRDJ1; 8 nucleotides line up with TRDD3. This CDR3 has 20 amino acids. The V and J ends lost 0 bases and 4 bases, in that order; junction bases with no gene match: 21. Germline lookup yields CDR1 GEAIGNYY and CDR2 EKD. The CDR3 spells CACDTVEMGDPNLNSDKLIF. CDR3 DNA sequence: TGTGCCTGTGACACCGTTGAGATGGGGGATCCAAACTTAAACAGCGATAAACTCATCTTT.

Points on this clone: The protein held in TCRdb is that of a much larger clone and does not match this DNA's translation at residue 12, likely because of a read error; the protein shown is translated from the DNA. The chain has TRDV2 and TRDJ1, with 12 bases matching TRDD3. CDR1 and CDR2 from the germline V gene are GEAIGNYY and EKD. The CDR3 spans 19 residues. The V and J ends lost 3 bases and 0 bases, in that order; junction bases with no gene match: 13. DNA of the CDR3: TGTGCCTGTGACCCATTGAGTCCACTGGGGGATACTAACACCGATAAACTCATCTTT. It codes for CACDPLSPLGDTNTDKLIF.

This clone was picked up a small number of times. The protein held in TCRdb is that of a much larger clone and does not match this DNA's translation at residue 11, likely because of a read error; the protein shown is translated from the DNA. The chain employs TRDV2 and TRDJ1, with 7 bases lining up with TRDD2. The CDR3 covers 19 residues. Germline values: CDR1 GEAIGNYY, CDR2 EKD. Germline trimming cut 1 base from V and 4 bases from J; bases unmatched to any gene: 20. The CDR3 region has the DNA TGTGCCTGTGACACGGCGGGCTTTCCTACTGTGGCTTATGGCGATAAACTCATCTTT. Translating it yields CACDTAGFPTVAYGDKLIF.

Comment on this clone: A far larger clone is only one base removed, so a read error is likely. Other nucleotide sequences from this sample produce the same CDR3. The genes are TRDV2 and TRDJ1; D tentatively reads TRDD1 or TRDD3 (5 bases each). Germline V gene lookup returns CDR1 GEAIGNYY and CDR2 EKD. The V end lost 3 bases, the J end lost 3 bases, and 13 bases lay between the germline ends. The CDR3 is 14 amino acids. CDR3 bases: TGTGCCTGTGACCAAATACTGGATGCCGATAAACTCATCTTT. Encoded protein: CACDQILDADKLIF.

Regarding this clone: The translation of this DNA and the TCRdb protein of a much larger clone differ at residue 6, probably owing to a read error; the protein shown here is translated from the DNA. This rearrangement joins TRDV2 to TRDJ2, with D unclear. With 8 bases removed from V and 9 bases from J, the gap between germline ends came to 9 bases. The CDR3 loop spans 10 amino acids. CDR1 GEAIGNYY and CDR2 EKD come from the germline V gene. This chain's CDR3 is CASLETQLFF. As DNA, the CDR3 is TGTGCCTCGTTGGAGACACAACTCTTCTTT.

This clone is labeled medium-sized. The chain combines TRDV2 with TRDJ3, with D perhaps TRDD3 (6 bases). The CDR3 consists of 18 residues. V was clipped by 0 bases and J by 3 bases, with 14 bases between them. Per germline, CDR1 GEAIGNYY and CDR2 EKD. The CDR3: CACDTAGDPGWDTRQMFF. Written as DNA, the CDR3 is TGTGCCTGTGACACCGCTGGGGACCCCGGCTGGGACACCCGACAGATGTTTTTC.

A note on this clone: A read error likely explains this, since a far larger clone differs by one base. The chain joins TRDV2 to TRDJ3, with TRDD3 as a possible D gene (6 bases). The germline gives CDR1 GEAIGNYY, CDR2 EKD. This CDR3 has 22 amino acids. This CDR3 is CACDTLRGGPSPTSRDTRQMFF. CDR3 DNA: TGTGCCTGTGATACCCTAAGAGGGGGACCGTCACCTACCTCCCGGGACACCCGACAGATGTTTTTC.

This clone has only a few counts. A far more abundant clone sits one base away, making this likely a read error. Other DNA sequences in this sample translate to the same CDR3. The chain links TRDV2 to TRDJ1; 10 positions match TRDD3. The trim removed 1 base at V and 5 bases at J, leaving 18 bases unmatched. CDR3 size: 19 residues. Looked up from germline, CDR1 is GEAIGNYY and CDR2 is EKD. The CDR3 here is CACDTVVGGGYASSDKLIF. In nucleotides, the CDR3 is TGTGCCTGTGACACTGTCGTCGGAGGGGGATACGCCTCGTCAGATAAACTCATCTTT.

This clone turned up a few times. Translating this DNA gives a protein that differs at residue 4 from the TCRdb one, which belongs to a much larger clone; a read error is likely, and the protein shown is this translation. The V gene is TRDV2, the J gene TRDJ3, with D hard to call. Germline V gene sequence: CDR1 GEAIGNYY, CDR2 EKD. There are 18 residues in the CDR3. CDR3 protein: CACGTGTPSSWDTRQMFF. The CDR3 coding sequence is TGTGCCTGTGGCACCGGGACACCCAGCTCCTGGGACACCCGACAGATGTTTTTC.

This clone was detected only a few times. This DNA's translation differs at residue 19 from TCRdb's protein, which comes from a much larger clone; a read error is likely, and the protein shown is translated from the DNA. The chain is built from TRDV2 and TRDJ1; 9 bases map to TRDD3. CDR1 and CDR2 (germline): GEAIGNYY, EKD. This CDR3 is built from 22 residues. The CDR3 nucleotides are TGTGCCTGTGACCCGCTCGGGGACGGAGGGGGATACCTGAGGGGGTACACCGATGAACTCATCTTT. Translated, it gives CACDPLGDGGGYLRGYTDELIF.

As regards this clone: The TCRdb record carries a much larger clone's protein, which differs from this DNA's translation at residue 17; a read error is the likely cause, and the protein listed here is the DNA translation. This rearrangement joins TRDV2 to TRDJ1; D might be TRDD2 or TRDD3, each matching 7 bases. The germline gives CDR1 GEAIGNYY, CDR2 EKD. The CDR3 sequence is 19 residues long. Written as DNA, the CDR3 is TGTGCCTGTGACACGGCGGGCTTTCCTACTGGGGCTTATGGCGATAAACCCATCTTT. As protein: CACDTAGFPTGAYGDKPIF.

To note about this clone: This may be a read error, as it is one base from a much larger clone. Other DNA sequences from this sample encode an identical CDR3 as well. The chain recombines TRDV2 with TRDJ1; TRDD3 aligns across 10 bases. There are 20 residues in the CDR3. Germline loops: CDR1 GEAIGNYY, CDR2 EKD. CDR3 in DNA: TGTGCTTGTGACACCGTATCCAGTACTGGGGGATTGATGTACACCGATAAACTCATCTTT. The encoded protein is CACDTVSSTGGLMYTDKLIF.

The chain joins TRDV2 to TRDJ1; 8 bases are a match to TRDD3. Germline V gene lookup returns CDR1 GEAIGNYY and CDR2 EKD. CDR3 size: 16 residues. The J segment lost 1 base and the V segment lost 2 bases, leaving 8 bases of the junction unmatched. In DNA form, the CDR3 reads TGTGCCTGTGACATGTTACTGGGGGGGTTCACCGATAAACTCATCTTT. Amino acid sequence: CACDMLLGGFTDKLIF.

This clone was counted a few times. A far larger clone is just one base off, so this is likely a read error. The sample has other DNA sequences that encode this CDR3 too. The V call is TRDV2, the J call TRDJ1; 7 positions match TRDD2. The CDR3 contains 19 residues. With V trimmed by 1 base and J by 4 bases, 20 bases remained unmatched. Per germline, CDR1 GEAIGNYY and CDR2 EKD. The CDR3 is CACDTAGFPTGAYGDKLIF. The CDR3 nucleotides read TGTGCCTGTGACACGGCGGGCTTTCCTACTGGTGCTTATGGCGATAAACTCATCTTT.

To note about this clone: The protein recorded in TCRdb matches a much larger clone and deviates from this DNA's translation at residue 11, suggesting a read error; the protein here is obtained by translating the DNA. The chain employs TRDV2 and TRDJ1; D not certain. In germline, CDR1 is GEAIGNYY, CDR2 EKD. V was pared by 0 bases and J by 2 bases, with 24 bases between. The CDR3 totals 19 residues. CDR3 loop: CACDTVSRLGNRRTDKLIF. CDR3 nucleotide sequence: TGTGCCTGTGACACCGTCTCAAGGCTCGGGAATCGGAGGACCGATAAACTCATCTTT.

The chain carries TRDV2 and TRDJ1; 13 bases fit TRDD3. This CDR3 has 25 residues. Germline CDR1 and CDR2: GEAIGNYY and EKD. With 0 bases clipped from V and 5 bases from J, the junction kept 32 bases outside the gene matches. This chain's CDR3 is CACDTLRPSLTGGYASPLDRDKLIF. The CDR3 DNA reads as TGTGCCTGTGACACCCTAAGGCCTTCCCTTACTGGGGGATACGCGTCACCCCTCGATCGAGATAAACTCATCTTT.

This clone was counted between two and nine times. TCRdb has a much larger clone's protein, which differs at residue 4 from the translation of this DNA, likely because of a read error; what is shown is the protein translated from the DNA. The chain joins TRDV2 to TRDJ1; TRDD3 matches at 10 bases. The J segment lost 3 bases and the V segment lost 5 bases, leaving 5 bases of the junction unmatched. CDR1 is GEAIGNYY and CDR2 is EKD in the germline V gene. The CDR3 consists of 14 residues. CDR3 bases: TGTGCCTGTGGCCTTACTGGGGGATCCGATAAACTCATCTTT. Protein sequence: CACGLTGGSDKLIF.

With regard to this clone: The TCRdb protein comes from a much larger clone and disagrees with this DNA's translation at residue 14, likely due to a read error; the protein given here is derived from the DNA. The genes are TRDV2 and TRDJ1, with 8 bases that match TRDD3. The trim removed 0 bases at V and 2 bases at J, leaving 19 bases unmatched. The CDR3 is 20 residues long. Per the germline V gene, CDR1 is GEAIGNYY and CDR2 is EKD. CDR3: CACDTVEMGDPNLKTDKLIF. Written as DNA, the CDR3 is TGTGCCTGTGACACCGTTGAGATGGGGGATCCAAACTTAAAAACCGATAAACTCATCTTT.

Details on this clone: The translation of this DNA and the TCRdb protein of a much larger clone differ at residue 11, probably owing to a read error; the protein shown here is translated from the DNA. V gene TRDV2 combines with J gene TRDJ3; 9 nucleotides align to TRDD3. Germline V lookup: CDR1 GEAIGNYY, CDR2 EKD. Trimming took 0 bases from V and 1 from J; bases not matched to a gene: 12. The CDR3 loop spans 21 amino acids. As DNA, the CDR3 is TGTGCCTGTGACACCGGCGGGACTGGGGGAAAAGGGTCCTGGGACACCCGACAGATGTTTTTC. Its protein product is CACDTGGTGGKGSWDTRQMFF.

Note on this clone: TCRdb assigns this DNA the protein of a much larger clone, which departs from its translation at residue 12; this likely reflects a read error, and the protein shown comes from translating the DNA. V is TRDV2 and J is TRDJ1; 8 positions match TRDD3. This CDR3 has 20 residues. V shed 3 bases, J shed 1 base, and the junction held 21 bases outside the gene matches. Germline V gene lookup returns CDR1 GEAIGNYY and CDR2 EKD. The CDR3 DNA reads as TGTGCCTGTGACTTGATGTCGGCGGGGCTGGGGGAGACATCCACCGATAAACTCATCTTT. This sequence encodes CACDLMSAGLGETSTDKLIF.

Comment on this clone: TCRdb's protein, taken from a much larger clone, differs from this DNA's translation at residue 3, likely owing to a read error; the protein displayed comes from the DNA. This chain connects TRDV2 to TRDJ3; 11 bases agree with TRDD3. CDR1 and CDR2 (germline): GEAIGNYY, EKD. The CDR3 sequence is 18 residues long. CDR3 amino acids: CAWDNTGGYSWDTRQMFF. In DNA form, the CDR3 reads TGTGCCTGGGACAATACTGGGGGATATTCCTGGGACACCCGACAGATGTTTTTC.